This is a list of T cell receptor beta chains from one sample in a study of blood T cell repertoires in COVID-19. Sequencing was performed with immunoSEQ multiplex PCR; in TCRdb, only in-frame clones are kept and a portion is missing. Here the sample spans fewer than 25,000 clones, 80% to 95% being singletons. Input material: peripheral blood. The origin of the receptors is a man between 70 and 80 years old with acute or convalescent COVID-19. Each CDR3 is given with its conserved first and last residue. Each record gives: V gene, J gene, D gene, clone size, CDR3 DNA, CDR3 protein. The D gene is left open where the match is weak. Expanded clones get a size class; other rows say once, few or many, or leave the size out.

V gene: TRBV6-5; J gene: TRBJ2-1; D gene: TRBD1; clone size: NA; CDR3 DNA: TGTGCCAGCATCCCTCCTACAGGGGATAATGAGCAGTTCTTC; CDR3 protein: CASIPPTGDNEQFF
V gene: TRBV2; J gene: TRBJ1-1; D gene: TRBD1; clone size: NA; CDR3 DNA: TGTGCCAGCAGCTCCTCCGGGACAGTGAACACTGAAGCTTTCTTT; CDR3 protein: CASSSSGTVNTEAFF
V gene: TRBV30; J gene: TRBJ1-6; D gene: TRBD1; clone size: NA; CDR3 DNA: TGTGCCTGGAGTTTGACAGGGTCGAGTTCACCCCTCCACTTT; CDR3 protein: CAWSLTGSSSPLHF
V gene: TRBV6-2/TRBV6-3; J gene: TRBJ1-1; D gene: NA; clone size: NA; CDR3 DNA: TGTGCCAGCAGGCCTCCCCGACAGATTTTGAACACTGAAGCTTTCTTT; CDR3 protein: CASRPPRQILNTEAFF
V gene: TRBV9; J gene: TRBJ1-6; D gene: TRBD1; clone size: NA; CDR3 DNA: TGTGCCAGCAGCGCACGACAGGGATCAAATTCACCCCTCCACTTT; CDR3 protein: CASSARQGSNSPLHF
V gene: TRBV9; J gene: TRBJ2-7; D gene: NA; clone size: NA; CDR3 DNA: TGTGCCAGCAGTAATGGAGGGACCCACGACTACGAGCAGTACTTC; CDR3 protein: CASSNGGTHDYEQYF
V gene: TRBV5-1; J gene: TRBJ2-7; D gene: NA; clone size: NA; CDR3 DNA: TGCGCCAGCAGCTTGTCCGGTGGCCCAGGGTACGAGCAGTACTTC; CDR3 protein: CASSLSGGPGYEQYF
V gene: TRBV9; J gene: TRBJ1-5; D gene: NA; clone size: NA; CDR3 DNA: TGTGCCAGCCGCCAAGGGACAAAGAATAGCAATCAGCCCCAGCATTTT; CDR3 protein: CASRQGTKNSNQPQHF
V gene: TRBV5-1; J gene: TRBJ1-2; D gene: NA; clone size: NA; CDR3 DNA: TGCGCCAGCAGCCTGACAGAGAACTATGGCTACACCTTC; CDR3 protein: CASSLTENYGYTF
V gene: TRBV6-5; J gene: TRBJ1-4; D gene: NA; clone size: NA; CDR3 DNA: TGTGCCAGCAGCACTGGGGGGGACATAAATGAAAAACTGTTTTTT; CDR3 protein: CASSTGGDINEKLFF
V gene: TRBV2; J gene: TRBJ1-1; D gene: NA; clone size: NA; CDR3 DNA: TGTGCCAGCAGTGGGCAGGATAACACTGAAGCTTTCTTT; CDR3 protein: CASSGQDNTEAFF
V gene: TRBV2; J gene: TRBJ1-5; D gene: NA; clone size: NA; CDR3 DNA: TGTGCCAGCAGTGTGATTGGGGGGAATCAGCCCCAGCATTTT; CDR3 protein: CASSVIGGNQPQHF
V gene: TRBV6-2/TRBV6-3; J gene: TRBJ2-1; D gene: TRBD2; clone size: NA; CDR3 DNA: TGTGCCAGCAGTCTGCGGGAGGGCAGGGGTCGATCCTACAATGAGCAGTTCTTC; CDR3 protein: CASSLREGRGRSYNEQFF
V gene: TRBV3-1/TRBV3-2; J gene: TRBJ1-6; D gene: NA; clone size: few; CDR3 DNA: TGTGCCAGCAGCCGCGGGGCAGGGCCCGAGTTACCCCTCCACTTT; CDR3 protein: CASSRGAGPELPLHF
V gene: TRBV6-2/TRBV6-3; J gene: TRBJ2-1; D gene: TRBD2; clone size: NA; CDR3 DNA: TGTGCCAGCAGTTACGGGACTAGCTTCTACAATGAGCAGTTCTTC; CDR3 protein: CASSYGTSFYNEQFF
V gene: TRBV4-1; J gene: TRBJ1-2; D gene: TRBD1; clone size: NA; CDR3 DNA: TGCGCCAGCAGCCAAGATCCGGGGACAGTGGGATCCCGGCACCCTAATAACTACGGCTACACCTTC; CDR3 protein: CASSQDPGTVGSRHPNNYGYTF
V gene: TRBV7-2; J gene: TRBJ2-3; D gene: TRBD2; clone size: NA; CDR3 DNA: TGTGCCAGCAGCTTCATAGCGGGAGGGTCTAGCACAGATACGCAGTATTTT; CDR3 protein: CASSFIAGGSSTDTQYF
V gene: TRBV5-4; J gene: TRBJ1-1; D gene: TRBD1; clone size: once; CDR3 DNA: TGTGCCAGCAGCCCACAGGGACAGCTGAACACTGAAGCTTTCTTT; CDR3 protein: CASSPQGQLNTEAFF
V gene: TRBV18; J gene: TRBJ1-6; D gene: NA; clone size: NA; CDR3 DNA: TGTGCCAGCTCACCGAGGGCGGTGAGCTCCTATAATTCACCCCTCCACTTT; CDR3 protein: CASSPRAVSSYNSPLHF
V gene: TRBV19; J gene: TRBJ2-2; D gene: TRBD2; clone size: NA; CDR3 DNA: TGTGCCAGTAGTAGTGGGACTATCACCACCGGGGAGCTGTTTTTT; CDR3 protein: CASSSGTITTGELFF
V gene: TRBV19; J gene: TRBJ2-7; D gene: TRBD1; clone size: NA; CDR3 DNA: TGTGCCAGTAGTACAAGACAGGGGGACGAGCAGTACTTC; CDR3 protein: CASSTRQGDEQYF
V gene: TRBV4-1; J gene: TRBJ2-5; D gene: NA; clone size: NA; CDR3 DNA: TGCGCCAGCAGCCAAGTCCTTCGGGAGACGCAGTACTTC; CDR3 protein: CASSQVLRETQYF
V gene: TRBV28; J gene: TRBJ1-2; D gene: NA; clone size: NA; CDR3 DNA: TGTGCCAGCAGTTTATCCCAGGGGACCGGGGGCTACACCTTC; CDR3 protein: CASSLSQGTGGYTF
V gene: TRBV4-1; J gene: TRBJ1-2; D gene: NA; clone size: NA; CDR3 DNA: TGCGCCAGCAGCAAGGACACCTCTAACTATGGCTACACCTTC; CDR3 protein: CASSKDTSNYGYTF
V gene: TRBV7-8; J gene: TRBJ2-5; D gene: NA; clone size: NA; CDR3 DNA: TGTGCCAGCAGCCGTACAGGGAACCGAGAGACCCAGTACTTC; CDR3 protein: CASSRTGNRETQYF
V gene: TRBV5-4; J gene: TRBJ2-3; D gene: TRBD2; clone size: NA; CDR3 DNA: TGTGCCAGCAGCCGCCAGGCGGGGGTGGCGGGGGGCCTCACAGATACGCAGTATTTT; CDR3 protein: CASSRQAGVAGGLTDTQYF
V gene: TRBV7-2; J gene: TRBJ1-4; D gene: TRBD1; clone size: NA; CDR3 DNA: TGTGCCAGCAGCTTACACAGGGGGGGCACCGGTGAAAAACTGTTTTTT; CDR3 protein: CASSLHRGGTGEKLFF
V gene: TRBV5-1; J gene: TRBJ2-7; D gene: TRBD2; clone size: few; CDR3 DNA: TGCGCCAGCAGCGTGACTAGCGGGAGCTCCTACGAGCAGTACTTC; CDR3 protein: CASSVTSGSSYEQYF
V gene: TRBV20-1; J gene: TRBJ1-6; D gene: NA; clone size: once; CDR3 DNA: TGCAGTGCTAGTCGGGGGGCAAGGTCACCCCTCCACTTT; CDR3 protein: CSASRGARSPLHF
V gene: TRBV6-5; J gene: TRBJ2-3; D gene: TRBD2; clone size: once; CDR3 DNA: TGTGCCAGCAGTTACGGCCCTAGCGGGGTCACAGATACGCAGTATTTT; CDR3 protein: CASSYGPSGVTDTQYF
V gene: TRBV11-2; J gene: TRBJ2-1; D gene: NA; clone size: once; CDR3 DNA: TGTGCCAGCAGCTTACGTGCAGGCCGCAATGAGCAGTTCTTC; CDR3 protein: CASSLRAGRNEQFF
V gene: TRBV28; J gene: TRBJ1-5; D gene: NA; clone size: NA; CDR3 DNA: TGTGCCAGCAGTCGATCGACAACCGTCCAGCCCCAGCATTTT; CDR3 protein: CASSRSTTVQPQHF
V gene: TRBV7-2; J gene: TRBJ2-1; D gene: NA; clone size: NA; CDR3 DNA: TGTGCCAGCACCTTTTCAGGGAATGAGCAGTTCTTC; CDR3 protein: CASTFSGNEQFF
V gene: TRBV7-2; J gene: TRBJ1-1; D gene: TRBD1; clone size: NA; CDR3 DNA: TGTGCCAGCAGCTTAGTCCCTTTCACAGGGGTGAACACTGAAGCTTTCTTT; CDR3 protein: CASSLVPFTGVNTEAFF
V gene: TRBV30; J gene: TRBJ1-6; D gene: TRBD1; clone size: NA; CDR3 DNA: TGTGCCTGGGGGTGGACAGGCTTTAATTCACCCCTCCACTTT; CDR3 protein: CAWGWTGFNSPLHF
V gene: TRBV6-2/TRBV6-3; J gene: TRBJ2-1; D gene: NA; clone size: NA; CDR3 DNA: TGTGCCAGCAGTTCTTACAAATCCTACAATGAGCAGTTCTTC; CDR3 protein: CASSSYKSYNEQFF
V gene: TRBV6-1; J gene: TRBJ2-7; D gene: TRBD2; clone size: NA; CDR3 DNA: TGTGCCAGCAGTATCGGCGGACTAGAGACCTACGAGCAGTACTTC; CDR3 protein: CASSIGGLETYEQYF
V gene: TRBV12-3/TRBV12-4; J gene: TRBJ2-7; D gene: NA; clone size: few; CDR3 DNA: TGTGCCAGGTCAGGGGCCTACGAGCAGTACTTC; CDR3 protein: CARSGAYEQYF
V gene: TRBV21-1; J gene: TRBJ2-7; D gene: NA; clone size: NA; CDR3 DNA: TGTGCCAGCAGCCCTGAAGGGGGACAGGGGCCTTACTTC; CDR3 protein: CASSPEGGQGPYF
V gene: TRBV14; J gene: TRBJ2-1; D gene: TRBD1; clone size: NA; CDR3 DNA: TGTGCCAGCAGCCGGGAGACAGGGGCGCCCTACAATGAGCAGTTCTTC; CDR3 protein: CASSRETGAPYNEQFF
V gene: TRBV6-2/TRBV6-3; J gene: TRBJ2-3; D gene: NA; clone size: NA; CDR3 DNA: TGTGCCAGCAGTTACGTTGGTTACTACCACTATTTT; CDR3 protein: CASSYVGYYHYF
V gene: TRBV28; J gene: TRBJ2-7; D gene: TRBD1; clone size: NA; CDR3 DNA: TGTGCCAGCAGTTCGCCCCAAAGGGGGCGCGAGCAGTACTTC; CDR3 protein: CASSSPQRGREQYF
V gene: TRBV28; J gene: TRBJ2-2; D gene: NA; clone size: NA; CDR3 DNA: TGTGCCAGCAGCCTCAGGGGTTCCGGGGAGCTGTTTTTT; CDR3 protein: CASSLRGSGELFF
V gene: TRBV7-2; J gene: TRBJ1-1; D gene: TRBD1; clone size: few; CDR3 DNA: TGTGCCAGCTCAGAAGGGACAGGGAACACTGAAGCTTTCTTT; CDR3 protein: CASSEGTGNTEAFF
V gene: TRBV12-5; J gene: TRBJ2-2; D gene: NA; clone size: NA; CDR3 DNA: TGTGCTAGTGGAATGACAGGGGGAGGGCTAGCGGGAAGGACCGGGGAGCTGTTTTTT; CDR3 protein: CASGMTGGGLAGRTGELFF
V gene: TRBV7-9; J gene: TRBJ1-1; D gene: NA; clone size: NA; CDR3 DNA: TGTGCCAGCAGCTTAGCGTGGGGGGACACTGAAGCTTTCTTT; CDR3 protein: CASSLAWGDTEAFF
V gene: TRBV6-5; J gene: TRBJ2-2; D gene: TRBD1; clone size: NA; CDR3 DNA: TGTGCCAGCAGTTCCGGGACAGCTAACACCGGGGAGCTGTTTTTT; CDR3 protein: CASSSGTANTGELFF
V gene: TRBV3-1/TRBV3-2; J gene: TRBJ1-3; D gene: NA; clone size: NA; CDR3 DNA: TGTGCCAGCAGCCAAGAAACCTTCCCGCGGGGAAACACCATATATTTT; CDR3 protein: CASSQETFPRGNTIYF
V gene: TRBV11-3; J gene: TRBJ1-1; D gene: NA; clone size: NA; CDR3 DNA: TGTGCCAGCAGCTTAGAACAGGGAACGTCGGCTTTCTTT; CDR3 protein: CASSLEQGTSAFF
V gene: TRBV6-5; J gene: TRBJ2-7; D gene: NA; clone size: few; CDR3 DNA: TGTGCCAGCCGTCGTCTTTGGGGGGACTACGAGCAGTACTTC; CDR3 protein: CASRRLWGDYEQYF
V gene: TRBV5-1; J gene: TRBJ2-2; D gene: TRBD1; clone size: NA; CDR3 DNA: TGCGCCAGCAGCTTGAGGCAGGGGGACACCGGGGAGCTGTTTTTT; CDR3 protein: CASSLRQGDTGELFF
V gene: TRBV6-2/TRBV6-3; J gene: TRBJ1-5; D gene: TRBD1; clone size: NA; CDR3 DNA: TGTGCCAGCAGTTATGGACAGGGGTTCCGTCAGCCCCAGCATTTT; CDR3 protein: CASSYGQGFRQPQHF